Each of the 19 T cell receptor beta chains below was sequenced from the same sample in a study of regulatory T cells in long-lasting Graves disease. With iRepertoire HTBI primers and Arm-PCR of CDR3 regions, TCR beta libraries were built. TCRdb called the multiplex PCR reads again in MiXCR, with one record for every CDR3 protein. The repertoire has 520,000 or so distinct CDR3 sequences, around 11% of them found once; the top ten carry approximately 9%. The time point denotes: newly diagnosed GD, antithyroid drugs for less than 3 months. PBMC RNA served as the TCR library source. These sequences were also reported in another study, on T cells in Graves' hyperthyroidism and ophthalmopathy.

The sample was peripheral blood mononuclear cells (PBMCs), taken at new diagnosis, from a patient treated with antithyroid drugs. All receptors come from a young woman with Graves disease.

This clonotype was observed many times. V gene TRBV27 combines with J gene TRBJ2-3; a possible D gene is TRBD1 (5 bases). CDR3 length: 16 amino acids. Germline CDR1 reads MNHEY; CDR2 reads SMNVEV (reference sequence). V dropped 1 base and J dropped 1 base, with 12 bases sitting between them. The CDR3 loop is CASSLLAGLGTDTQYF. In nucleotides, the CDR3 is TGTGCCAGCAGTTTATTGGCAGGGCTGGGCACAGATACGCAGTATTTT.

This clonotype was seen many times. The chain recombines TRBV10-1 with TRBJ2-2, with a possible D match to TRBD1 (5 bases). The CDR3 runs 15 residues. V lost 2 bases, J lost 5 bases, and 12 bases lay in between. Germline V gives CDR1 WNHNN, CDR2 SYGVQD (reference sequence). CDR3 loop: CASSEAGMETGELFF. CDR3 nucleotide sequence: TGCGCCAGCAGTGAGGCAGGGATGGAGACCGGGGAGCTGTTTTTT.

There are many counts of this clonotype. The chain is built from TRBV4-2 and TRBJ1-5; D is undetermined. V lost 2 bases and J 3 bases, leaving 5 bases between the germline ends. Germline V gene sequence: CDR1 LGHNA, CDR2 YNFKEQ. There are 13 residues in the CDR3. DNA of the CDR3: TGTGCCAGCAGCCAACGAACCAATCAGCCCCAGCATTTT. Translation: CASSQRTNQPQHF.

The V gene is TRBV29-1, the J gene TRBJ1-1, with 7 positions matching TRBD1. CDR3 length equals 16 residues. After removal of 4 bases from V and 3 bases from J, the junction contained 14 bases not matched to a gene. CDR1 and CDR2 from the germline V gene are SQVTM and ANQGSEA. This CDR3 reads CSVGLPRQGIDTEAFF. CDR3 in DNA: TGCAGCGTTGGGCTCCCCCGACAGGGCATAGACACTGAAGCTTTCTTT.

This clonotype showed up many times. The chain has TRBV6-2 or TRBV6-3 and TRBJ2-1; D might be TRBD2 (5 bases). V was shortened by 6 bases and J by 7 bases, with 10 bases between the two germline ends. The CDR3 consists of 12 residues. The germline CDR1 and CDR2 sequences are MNHEY and SVGEGT. In DNA, the CDR3 is TGTGCCAGCAGGGGAGTTTGGAATGAGCAGTTCTTC. Residues: CASRGVWNEQFF.

This clonotype was counted at least ten times. This chain connects TRBV5-6 to TRBJ1-1; 8 bases align to TRBD1. The CDR3 has 15 amino acids. Trimming took 4 bases from V and 4 from J; bases not matched to a gene: 9. CDR1 and CDR2 from the germline V gene are SGHDT and YYEEEE. This CDR3 is CASSLQGVWGTEAFF. CDR3 DNA sequence: TGTGCCAGCAGCCTACAGGGGGTTTGGGGCACTGAAGCTTTCTTT.

This clonotype was counted many times. The V and J genes are TRBV5-5 and TRBJ2-7, with D perhaps matching TRBD2 (5 bases). The CDR3 has 13 amino acids. Germline loops: CDR1 SGHKS, CDR2 YYEKEE (reference sequence). Trimming left V 6 bases short and J 6 bases short, with 16 bases between. The CDR3 DNA sequence: TGTGCCAGCACCCCTAGCCCCCACCTCGAGCAGTACTTC. Its translation is CASTPSPHLEQYF.

This clonotype was seen at least ten times. The junction and the germline gene differ at one end; a read error may be behind it. The chain couples TRBV4-3 to TRBJ2-1; 13 bases fit TRBD2. In germline, CDR1 is LGHNA, CDR2 YSLEER. This CDR3 comprises 15 residues. The CDR3 bases are TGTGCCAGCAGCCAGGGACTAGCGGGGAACAATGAGCAGTTCTTC. Protein sequence: CASSQGLAGNNEQFF.

The chain employs TRBV10-1 and TRBJ1-5, with no clear D. V shed 5 bases and J shed 2 bases, with 7 bases lying between them. The germline gives CDR1 WNHNN, CDR2 SYGVQD (reference sequence). The CDR3 has 13 amino acids. The CDR3 coding sequence is TGCGCCAGCAGTCGCCAGCGCAATCAGCCCCAGCATTTT. This sequence encodes CASSRQRNQPQHF.

This clonotype has at least ten counts. This rearrangement joins TRBV28 to TRBJ2-7; 10 bases are a match to TRBD2. The junction had 16 bases not matched to a gene; V was cut back by 2 bases and J by 0 bases. The CDR3 spans 20 residues. Germline values: CDR1 MDHEN, CDR2 SYDVKM. For the CDR3, the DNA is TGTGCCAGCAGTTTACCGGTGCGGTTGGTAGCGGGAGGCAGCTCCTACGAGCAGTACTTC. Encoded protein: CASSLPVRLVAGGSSYEQYF.

A note on this clonotype: A read error may be the cause here, since a much bigger clone is one base away. The chain couples TRBV15 to TRBJ2-7; 9 nucleotides match TRBD1. CDR3 length: 17 amino acids. Germline values: CDR1 LNHNV, CDR2 YYDKDF (reference sequence). Germline trimming cut 0 bases from V and 7 bases from J; bases unmatched to any gene: 13. CDR3 DNA: TGTGCCACCAGCAGAGAATCAGGGACAGGGACGTCCAATGAGCAGTACTTC. As protein: CATSRESGTGTSNEQYF.

This clonotype was seen ten or more times. J is TRBJ1-1 and V is TRBV6-1; perhaps TRBD1 as D (5 bases). The CDR3 contains 16 residues. The ends were cut back, 8 bases at V and 0 bases at J, with 19 bases in the middle. Germline V gene lookup returns CDR1 MNHNS and CDR2 SASEGT. CDR3: CASGQLPQGMNTEAFF. The CDR3 DNA follows: TGTGCCAGCGGGCAGTTACCCCAGGGAATGAACACTGAAGCTTTCTTT.

The table lists this clonotype with many counts. V is TRBV28 and J is TRBJ1-2; 7 bases match TRBD1. With 6 bases clipped from V and 8 bases from J, the junction kept 9 bases outside the gene matches. The V gene's germline CDR1 is MDHEN and CDR2 SYDVKM. There are 13 residues in the CDR3. CDR3 DNA sequence: TGTGCCAGCAGCCGTGACAGGGTTGGAGGCTACACCTTC. As protein: CASSRDRVGGYTF.

This clonotype was recorded at least ten times. At one boundary the junction diverges from the germline segment, which might be a read error. J is TRBJ1-1 and V is TRBV10-2; TRBD1 aligns across 8 bases. CDR3 length: 13 residues. Per germline, CDR1 WSHSY and CDR2 SAAADI. The CDR3 here is CASSGQGHTEAFF. The CDR3 coding sequence is TGTGCCAGCAGCGGACAGGGACACACTGAAGCTTTCTTT.

This clonotype has ten or more counts. The chain recombines TRBV5-1 with TRBJ1-6, with TRBD1 matching over 7 bases. Germline V CDR1 and CDR2: SGHRS, YFSETQ. The CDR3 spans 15 residues. V lost 4 bases to trimming and J lost 7 bases; unmatched junction nucleotides: 8. The CDR3: CASSPDRRRNSPLHF. CDR3 nucleotides: TGCGCCAGCAGCCCGGACAGGCGACGGAATTCACCCCTCCACTTT.

This clonotype was detected a few times. V gene TRBV20-1 combines with J gene TRBJ2-1; TRBD2 matches 7 bases. The V and J ends lost 5 bases and 6 bases, in that order; junction bases with no gene match: 10. Per the germline V gene, CDR1 is DFQATT and CDR2 is SNEGSKA (reference sequence). The CDR3 contains 14 residues. DNA for the CDR3: TGCAGTGCTGGGGACTATACGACCCGCAATGAGCAGTTCTTC. Residues: CSAGDYTTRNEQFF.

Ten or more counts support this clonotype. The rearrangement uses TRBV27 and TRBJ1-1; D is unresolved. Germline CDR1 is MNHEY and CDR2 is SMNVEV (reference sequence). V was trimmed by 6 bases and J by 0 bases, leaving 17 bases between them. This CDR3 comprises 16 residues. The CDR3, as DNA: TGTGCCAGCAGGGTCGGATTAGGTACTATGAACACTGAAGCTTTCTTT. The encoded protein is CASRVGLGTMNTEAFF.

The table lists this clonotype with many counts. This chain connects TRBV12-3 or TRBV12-4 to TRBJ2-7; D possibly matches TRBD1 or TRBD2 (7 bases each). V lost 7 bases and J lost 2, with 18 bases in between. The CDR3 spans 15 residues. In nucleotides, the CDR3 is TGTGCCAGCAATAATCGACAGGGAGGGGCCTACGAGCAGTACTTC. Encoded protein: CASNNRQGGAYEQYF.

The rearrangement joins TRBV4-3 to TRBJ1-2; 9 bases align to TRBD1. The J segment lost 6 bases and the V segment lost 0 bases, leaving 17 bases of the junction unmatched. Germline V CDR1 and CDR2: LGHNA, YSLEER. This CDR3 spans 19 amino acids. CDR3 region: CASSQDSSGNRGRVDGYTF. CDR3 DNA sequence: TGCGCCAGCAGCCAAGACAGCTCGGGAAACAGGGGGCGCGTCGATGGCTACACCTTC.